Each of the 5 T cell receptor beta chains below was sequenced from the same sample in a study of cytotoxic CD8 clonotypes in ibrutinib-treated CLL. TCRdb keeps only in-frame clones here, not all; method: immunoSEQ multiplex PCR. The sample lists about 140,000 clones, around three quarters seen once, with around 30% in the top ten. The material was PBMCs, obtained after 12 months of ibrutinib treatment. All receptors come from a human donor with chronic lymphocytic leukemia.

The gene calls are TRBV13 and TRBJ2-7; a possible D gene is TRBD1 (6 bases). CDR1 and CDR2 (germline): PRHDT, FYEKMQ (reference sequence). The CDR3 covers 15 residues. V lost 2 bases, J lost 2 bases, and 13 bases lay in between. The CDR3 here is CASSLNYAGAYEQYF. CDR3 DNA: TGTGCCAGCAGCTTAAATTATGCAGGGGCCTACGAGCAGTACTTC.

Here the CDR3 reads CASSQGTGVQETQYF. The CDR3 coding sequence is TGTGCCAGCAGCCAAGGGACAGGGGTACAAGAGACCCAGTACTTC. The chain uses TRBV4-2 and TRBJ2-5; 9 bases align to TRBD1. Losses at the gene ends were 1 base for V and 2 bases for J; bases not matched to a gene: 2. Germline CDR1 LGHNA, CDR2 YNFKEQ. The CDR3 runs 15 residues.

This clone was counted between two and nine times. This chain connects TRBV7-2 to TRBJ2-7; D unresolved. Germline values: CDR1 SGHTA, CDR2 FQGNSA. CDR3 length: 12 residues. Between the trimmed V and J ends, which lost 4 bases and 1 base, there was a span of 5 bases. The chain's CDR3 is CASSSHSYEQYF. The CDR3 DNA is TGTGCCAGCAGCTCCCATTCCTACGAGCAGTACTTC.

The rearrangement uses TRBV6-1 and TRBJ2-5; 7 positions agree with TRBD2. Germline assignment: CDR1 MNHNS and CDR2 SASEGT. V was pared by 4 bases and J by 5 bases, with 10 bases of the junction left unmatched. The CDR3 runs 15 residues. This CDR3 reads CASSAGLVVGETQYF. DNA of the CDR3: TGTGCCAGCAGTGCTGGACTAGTGGTCGGGGAGACCCAGTACTTC.

J is TRBJ1-5 and V is TRBV27, with 7 nucleotides matching TRBD1. In germline, CDR1 is MNHEY, CDR2 SMNVEV (reference sequence). Germline trimming cut 5 bases from V and 3 bases from J; bases unmatched to any gene: 10. This CDR3 has 16 amino acids. For the CDR3, the DNA is TGTGCCAGCAGTCCTGTGTCAGGGGGGAACAATCAGCCCCAGCATTTT. This encodes CASSPVSGGNNQPQHF.